This TCR beta chain was recorded in a study of blood T cell repertoires in COVID-19. On the study more broadly: Whether acute or convalescent, the COVID-19 samples came from the United States, Italy and Spain. PBMCs, B-cell-depleted T cells, or T cells provided the cDNA or gDNA that made up the material.

In the authors' workflow: Nucleated cell number was recorded as an estimate derived from reference gene primer amplification. Assay: immunoSEQ multiplex PCR; the TCRdb copy retains only in-frame clones and omits some. V and J calls plus clone size are reproduced from that table; the DNA served to infer D and trimming. The profile shows tens of thousands of clones, over 70% of them singletons. CDR3 size: 14 residues. CDR1 MRHNA and CDR2 SNTAGT come from the germline V gene. J gave up 3 bases and V 5 bases, and 5 bases lay outside the gene matches. The chain combines TRBV6-4 with TRBJ1-1; 8 bases fit TRBD1. The sample consisted of peripheral blood. The sequence derives from a man in his sixties or seventies with acute or convalescent COVID-19. CDR3 protein: CASSPNRGDTEAFF. The CDR3 region has the DNA TGTGCCAGCAGTCCAAACAGGGGGGACACTGAAGCTTTCTTT.